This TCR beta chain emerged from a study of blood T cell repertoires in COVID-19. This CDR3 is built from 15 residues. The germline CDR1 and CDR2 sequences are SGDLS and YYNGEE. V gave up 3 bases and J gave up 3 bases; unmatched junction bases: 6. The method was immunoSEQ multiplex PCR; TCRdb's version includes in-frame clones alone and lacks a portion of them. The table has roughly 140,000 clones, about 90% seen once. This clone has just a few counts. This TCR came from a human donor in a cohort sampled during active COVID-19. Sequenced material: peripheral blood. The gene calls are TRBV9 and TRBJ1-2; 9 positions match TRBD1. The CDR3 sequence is CASSARDRVYYGYTF. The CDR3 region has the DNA TGTGCCAGCAGCGCCCGGGACAGGGTTTACTATGGCTACACCTTC. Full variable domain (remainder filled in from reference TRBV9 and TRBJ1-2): DSGVTQTPKHLITATGQRVTLRCSPRSGDLSVYWYQQSLDQGLQFLIQYYNGEERAKGNILERFSAQQFPDLHSELNLSSLELGDSALYFCASSARDRVYYGYTFGSGTRLTVV.